This T cell receptor beta chain was sequenced for a study of shared clonotypes between healthy human individuals (dated by TCRdb to the early 2020s). Regarding the research as a whole: A few men and two women, aged 18 to 49 years, made up the cohort. For each donor, CD4 naive and CD4 memory were each given three plates, CD8 naive was given two plates, and CD8 memory was given one plate. Blood TCR repertoires of roughly five healthy adults were deeply sequenced to estimate repertoire size and the extent of clonotype sharing between individuals. Libraries were prepared and TCR repertoires were sequenced by different laboratories using diverse techniques, in order to increase sequencing depth and limit assay-specific biases. Leukapheresis yielded between about 0.8 and 9.5 billion PBMCs per donor.

Using the deep immunoSEQ assay, multiplex PCR amplified TCR CDR3 regions from genomic DNA. Genomic DNA extracted from each cell subset was distributed evenly over all wells of several immunoSEQ 96-well plates, and each plate served as one replicate. Each replicate PCR for sorted subsets received 150 to 250 ng genomic DNA, equal to tens of thousands of T cell genomes. Purified libraries were quantified with a Qubit 3.0 fluorometer, sized on a Bioanalyzer 2100, and re-quantified with the KAPA Library Quantification kit. A separate single-read 150-cycle Illumina NextSeq 550 flow cell was used to sequence each immunoSEQ 96-well plate. From the authors' description of their analysis: Because the immunoSEQ output included only junctional sequences and no quality scores, the filtering could not be the same as the filtering used for full-length reads. To assign V/J genes and CDR3, sequences were annotated against IMGT germline references using PyIR, a Python wrapper for IgBLAST v1.9. Reads were removed for weak V/J assignments (E-value above 1e-6), missing CDR3, stop codons, out-of-frame junctions, or ambiguous translated residues. V3J clonotypes were defined by identical inferred V gene, J gene, and CDR3 amino acid sequence. To compute the percentage overlap between repertoires, the number of shared unique clonotypes was divided by the size of the smaller repertoire. RTK rarefaction, the Chao1 estimator, and Recon v2.1 estimates of unobserved clonotypes were used to assess repertoire richness. Generation probabilities were computed with OLGA for all TCRbeta clonotypes obtained by the gDNA method from four donors. In TCRdb, the immuneACCESS table is reduced to in-frame sequences with V and J assigned. These tables do not hold every clone; where another copy was compared, an unresolved V gene accounts for under half, and the others remain unexplained. That table supplies the V and J calls and clone size; D and trimming were determined from the DNA. For this sample there are more than 850,000 clones; 75% to 85% appear just once. The ten largest account for around 0.47% of the sample.

A note on this clone: The target of this receptor is not known. Per-base quality was not reported, and no clone a single base away is much larger than it.

The CDR3 holds 13 amino acids from the cysteine to the phenylalanine. The entry retains the CDR3 DNA only, 39 bases that are in frame from base 1. Per the germline V gene, MDHEN is the CDR1 and SYDVKM is the CDR2. Trimming costs V 3 bases and J 4 bases, and their ends lie 9 bases apart. Overall results and qualifications from the work: Across four donors, 5% to 6% of naive CD4, roughly 3.5% of naive CD8, around 2.5% of memory CD4, and 0.4% of memory CD8 clonotypes were shared. The genetic and exposure-history diversity represented was limited by the small number of donors. Compared with non-shared clonotypes, clonotypes shared by all four sorted-subset donors had higher generation probabilities. Pairwise subsampling led to the expectation that sequencing depth would affect the degree of clonotype sharing among donors. Even with the large sequencing depth, rarefaction of the sorted-subset datasets indicated that sequencing was incomplete. Sampling was limited to blood, and TCR repertoires in tissue likely differ from TCR repertoires in blood. Estimated clonotype richness was generally larger for naive than for memory subsets.

The donors were healthy, HIV-negative adults who had no recently reported acute infections or vaccinations. Only Caucasian adults living in Nashville, Tennessee, USA were represented among the donors. CD4+ T cells were enriched through magnetic negative selection, after which naive cells were positively selected on CD45RA and the remaining negative fraction served as the memory subset. After blood collection by leukapheresis, PBMCs were isolated using Ficoll-Histopaque density gradient centrifugation and then cryopreserved in the vapor phase of liquid nitrogen. Purity and quantity of every magnetically sorted T cell population were checked by analytical flow cytometry. Genomic DNA was isolated from every sorted fraction and measured by UV absorbance on a Nanodrop 2000c.

Specimen: memory CD4+ T cells from PBMCs. In light of the paper, this sample's cell subset or site label describes: CD45RA-negative fraction. The TCR sequence derives from a man between 18 and 29 years old in good health. Some clones in this sample may be carry-over from other donors' samples. Here the chain combines TRBV28 and TRBJ1-2; the D gene assignment is ambiguous. The CDR3 sequence is CASSFQEGYGYTF. At the DNA level, the sequence is TGTGCCAGCAGTTTTCAGGAGGGCTATGGCTACACCTTC.